The source of this T cell receptor beta chain is a study of blood T cells in healthy people across ages. This clonotype came up many times. Through a sample-barcoded 5' primer and a J-beta primer mix, a second PCR was run for roughly 6 to 12 cycles. MiXCR was run by TCRdb on the 5' RACE reads, yielding one entry per CDR3 protein. The sample has around 1.5 million distinct CDR3 sequences; about 31% are singletons. The sample was blood. This receptor was taken from a woman aged 25 to 39 in good health.

CDR3 nucleotide sequence: TGCGCCAGCAGCTTCGGGGTTAGGTCAACAGATACGCAGTATTTT. Protein sequence: CASSFGVRSTDTQYF. V is TRBV5-1 and J is TRBJ2-3; D is possibly TRBD2 (5 bases). Between the trimmed V and J ends, which lost 2 bases and 3 bases, there was a span of 13 bases. Per the germline V gene, CDR1 is SGHRS and CDR2 is YFSETQ. The CDR3 length is 15 residues.